Shown below are 29 T cell receptor beta chains from a single sample sequenced in a study of technical replicates of blood from several donors. Some clones are missing from TCRdb's copy, which holds only in-frame ones; the method was immunoSEQ multiplex PCR. The repertoire consists of tens of thousands of clones, with 94% occurring once and the leading ten covering about 0.4%. The sequenced material came from T cells isolated from PBMCs. Receptors originate from a human donor in good health.

V usage is TRBV7-2 and J usage is TRBJ2-5; D remains unclear. V shed 2 bases and J shed 2 bases, with 6 bases lying between them. Germline loops: CDR1 SGHTA, CDR2 FQGNSA. The CDR3 extends over 13 amino acids. In DNA form, the CDR3 reads TGTGCCAGCAGCTTACCCTCTCAAGAGACCCAGTACTTC. This sequence encodes CASSLPSQETQYF.

The V and J genes are TRBV28 and TRBJ2-3; 7 bases are a match to TRBD1. The V gene's germline CDR1 is MDHEN and CDR2 SYDVKM. The CDR3 extends over 16 amino acids. Trimming removed 5 bases from V and 0 bases from J; junction bases left unmatched: 8. Here the CDR3 reads CASSVAGTASTDTQYF. CDR3 coding DNA: TGTGCCAGCAGTGTCGCCGGGACAGCTAGCACAGATACGCAGTATTTT.

This chain uses TRBV27 with TRBJ2-3; D call uncertain. Germline V lookup: CDR1 MNHEY, CDR2 SMNVEV (reference sequence). CDR3 length equals 13 residues. V shed 0 bases and J shed 9 bases, with 10 bases lying between them. The CDR3 DNA reads TGTGCCAGCAGTTTATCCGGATACGGGACGCAGTATTTT. Its translation: CASSLSGYGTQYF.

The chain is built from TRBV27 and TRBJ2-3; TRBD2 matches at 10 bases. The CDR3 length is 15 residues. V lost 2 bases, J lost 6 bases, and 5 bases stayed unmatched. Germline-derived CDR1 and CDR2 are MNHEY and SMNVEV (reference sequence). The CDR3 DNA is TGTGCCAGCAGTTTACTAGCGGGAGTTTGGGATACGCAGTATTTT. It yields the protein CASSLLAGVWDTQYF.

The rearrangement links TRBV6-4 to TRBJ2-3; D is unclear. The length of the CDR3 is 15 residues. Germline assignment: CDR1 MRHNA and CDR2 SNTAGT. Deletions cut 2 bases from V and 8 bases from J, with 17 bases between. The CDR3 here is CASSDVAAAVGTQYF. The CDR3, as DNA: TGTGCCAGCAGTGACGTGGCGGCGGCCGTGGGTACGCAGTATTTT.

This rearrangement joins TRBV4-2 to TRBJ1-3; 8 bases agree with TRBD1. CDR1 and CDR2 (germline): LGHNA, YNFKEQ. The V gene end was trimmed by 5 bases and the J gene end by 8 bases; junction bases not matched to a gene: 8. The CDR3 contains 14 residues. The CDR3 protein is CASSTTGEWDTIYF. The DNA of the CDR3 is TGTGCCAGCAGCACGACAGGGGAGTGGGACACCATATATTTT.

The table lists this clone with a few counts. The chain employs TRBV14 and TRBJ2-5, with D maybe TRBD2 (5 bases). Germline CDR1 SGHDN, CDR2 FVKESK. This CDR3 spans 18 amino acids. V lost 0 bases, J lost 5 bases, and 22 bases lay in between. CDR3 in DNA: TGTGCCAGCAGCCAAGAATTGTGGAGCGACTACTCGGGGGAGACCCAGTACTTC. Translated: CASSQELWSDYSGETQYF.

CDR3 DNA: TGTGCCAGTAGTATAGGGGACAGGGTCCAAGAGACCCAGTACTTC. Translated, it gives CASSIGDRVQETQYF. V usage is TRBV19 and J usage is TRBJ2-5; TRBD1 aligns across 9 bases. This CDR3 is built from 15 residues. The germline CDR1 and CDR2 sequences are LNHDA and SQIVND (reference sequence). V was pared by 1 base and J by 1 base, with 1 base of the junction left unmatched.

The chain couples TRBV11-2 to TRBJ1-2; maybe TRBD1 (5 bases). The CDR3 totals 13 residues. Germline V CDR1 and CDR2: SGHAT, FQNNGV. Trimming removed 5 bases at V and 7 bases at J, with 14 bases between. CDR3 DNA: TGTGCCAGCAGCCTATTATTGACAGCTGGCTACACCTTC. The encoded protein is CASSLLLTAGYTF.

The V and J genes are TRBV28 and TRBJ2-1, with 9 bases fitting TRBD2. V gave up 7 bases and J gave up 10 bases; unmatched junction bases: 11. Germline V gives CDR1 MDHEN, CDR2 SYDVKM. The CDR3 extends over 14 amino acids. CDR3 region: CASNLPGLAREQFF. In nucleotides, the CDR3 is TGTGCCAGCAACCTCCCGGGACTAGCAAGGGAGCAGTTCTTC.

This clone was picked up one time. The chain couples TRBV9 to TRBJ2-6; D gene ambiguous. The CDR3 totals 19 residues. Germline assignment: CDR1 SGDLS and CDR2 YYNGEE. The V gene lost 3 bases and the J gene lost 0 bases, with 19 bases spanning the gap. CDR3 nucleotides: TGTGCCAGCAGCGACAAAAGTCTCAGTCCCATCTCTGGGGCCAACGTCCTGACTTTC. Its translation: CASSDKSLSPISGANVLTF.

A single count supports this clone. This chain joins TRBV18 and TRBJ2-2, with 7 bases aligning to TRBD1. The germline CDR1 and CDR2 sequences are KGHSH and LQKENI. The trim removed 1 base at V and 4 bases at J, leaving 3 bases unmatched. This CDR3 is built from 15 residues. The CDR3 here is CASSPQGAATGELFF. The CDR3 region has the DNA TGTGCCAGCTCACCACAGGGGGCGGCCACCGGGGAGCTGTTTTTT. Using reference TRBV18 and TRBJ2-2 for the parts outside the CDR3, the full variable domain is NAGVMQNPRHLVRRRGQEARLRCSPMKGHSHVYWYRQLPEEGLKFMVYLQKENIIDESGMPKERFSAEFPKEGPSILRIQQVVRGDSAAYFCASSPQGAATGELFFGEGSRLTVL.

The chain has TRBV27 and TRBJ2-3, with a possible D match to TRBD2 (5 bases). CDR1 is MNHEY and CDR2 is SMNVEV in the germline V gene (reference sequence). V dropped 2 bases and J dropped 1 base, with 10 bases sitting between them. The CDR3 covers 15 residues. CDR3 sequence reads: CASSLRGVGTDTQYF. DNA of the CDR3: TGTGCCAGCAGTTTACGGGGAGTCGGCACAGATACGCAGTATTTT.

The chain couples TRBV14 to TRBJ1-1, with TRBD1 matching 7 bases. V was pared by 4 bases and J by 12 bases, with 17 bases of the junction left unmatched. The CDR3 is made up of 15 amino acids. Per germline, CDR1 SGHDN and CDR2 FVKESK. The CDR3 reads CASSPPQQGTYESFF. DNA of the CDR3: TGTGCCAGCAGCCCCCCACAACAGGGGACCTACGAGTCTTTCTTT. The variable domain in full, completed from reference TRBV14 and TRBJ1-1, reads EAGVTQFPSHSVIEKGQTVTLRCDPISGHDNLYWYRRVMGKEIKFLLHFVKESKQDESGMPNNRFLAERTGGTYSTLKVQPAELEDSGVYFCASSPPQQGTYESFFGQGTRLTVV.

The genes are TRBV5-4 and TRBJ2-1; the match to TRBD2 covers 9 bases. The CDR3 has 15 amino acids. The junction had 5 bases not matched to a gene; V was cut back by 0 bases and J by 7 bases. Germline-derived CDR1 and CDR2 are SGHNT and YYREEE (reference sequence). The CDR3 coding sequence is TGTGCCAGCAGCTTGGAACCAGCGGGAGGTAATGAGCAGTTCTTC. Its translation is CASSLEPAGGNEQFF.

This clone occurred once. This chain links TRBV28 with TRBJ2-1, with a weak D call TRBD1 (6 bases). With 7 bases removed from V and 5 bases from J, the gap between germline ends came to 21 bases. The CDR3 totals 16 residues. Per the germline V gene, CDR1 is MDHEN and CDR2 is SYDVKM. The CDR3 loop reads CASTVPSDRWNNEQFF. Written as DNA, the CDR3 is TGTGCCAGCACCGTTCCATCGGACAGATGGAACAATGAGCAGTTCTTC.

The chain has TRBV2 and TRBJ2-5; possibly TRBD1 for D (5 bases). Trimming shortened V by 6 bases and J by 2 bases, and 10 bases separated the two germline ends. The germline gives CDR1 SNHLY, CDR2 FYNNEI. The CDR3 spans 13 residues. This chain's CDR3 is CASSVDRQETQYF. In nucleotides, the CDR3 is TGTGCCAGCAGCGTCGACAGACAAGAGACCCAGTACTTC.

This chain joins TRBV30 and TRBJ2-5; D is perhaps TRBD2 (5 bases). Germline V lookup: CDR1 GTSNPN, CDR2 SVGIG (reference sequence). The V end lost 1 base, the J end lost 4 bases, and 7 bases lay between the germline ends. This CDR3 spans 12 amino acids. The chain's CDR3 is CAWSGGSETQYF. In DNA, the CDR3 is TGTGCCTGGAGTGGAGGGTCAGAGACCCAGTACTTC.

This clone was counted a single time. The rearrangement links TRBV7-6 to TRBJ1-1; tentative D call: TRBD1 (6 bases). V shed 5 bases and J shed 4 bases, with 17 bases lying between them. This CDR3 region has 15 residues. Looked up from germline, CDR1 is SGHVS and CDR2 is FNYEAQ. In DNA form, the CDR3 reads TGTGCCAGCAGCGATGGCACCAGGGGAGCCACTGAAGCTTTCTTT. It codes for CASSDGTRGATEAFF.

The chain recombines TRBV28 with TRBJ2-7; no reliable D call. Trimming pared 3 bases from V and 3 bases from J, leaving 12 bases between. The germline CDR1 and CDR2 sequences are MDHEN and SYDVKM. This CDR3 is 14 amino acids long. The CDR3 is CASSLGLLDYEQYF. The DNA for the CDR3 is TGTGCCAGCAGTTTGGGTTTGCTAGACTACGAGCAGTACTTC.

The chain employs TRBV7-2 and TRBJ2-5, with D possibly being TRBD2 (5 bases). V gave up 7 bases and J gave up 2 bases, with 17 bases separating them. Looked up from germline, CDR1 is SGHTA and CDR2 is FQGNSA. The CDR3 extends over 15 amino acids. CDR3 bases: TGTGCCAGCAAAATAGTCCGGGGATTTCAAGAGACCCAGTACTTC. Translation gives CASKIVRGFQETQYF. The full variable domain, its missing parts supplied by reference TRBV7-2 and TRBJ2-5, is GAGVSQSPSNKVTEKGKDVELRCDPISGHTALYWYRQSLGQGLEFLIYFQGNSAPDKSGLPSDRFSAERTGGSVSTLTIQRTQQEDSAVYLCASKIVRGFQETQYFGPGTRLLVL.

V gene TRBV19 combines with J gene TRBJ2-7; D remains unclear. Germline lookup yields CDR1 LNHDA and CDR2 SQIVND (reference sequence). V lost 2 bases and J lost 0, with 5 bases in between. CDR3 size: 13 residues. The CDR3 spells CASSISGSYEQYF. In DNA, the CDR3 is TGTGCCAGTAGTATATCGGGCTCCTACGAGCAGTACTTC.

The chain has TRBV30 and TRBJ2-7, with 13 nucleotides matching TRBD2. The germline gives CDR1 GTSNPN, CDR2 SVGIG (reference sequence). V dropped 0 bases and J dropped 5; count of bases not matched to a gene: 4. The CDR3 runs 15 residues. The CDR3 is CAWSVLGLAGDEQYF. DNA for the CDR3: TGTGCCTGGAGTGTATTAGGACTAGCGGGAGACGAGCAGTACTTC.

This chain uses TRBV18 with TRBJ2-6; perhaps TRBD1 as D (5 bases). Deletions cut 1 base from V and 3 bases from J, with 7 bases between. The CDR3 covers 15 residues. Germline assignment: CDR1 KGHSH and CDR2 LQKENI. This chain's CDR3 is CASSPQGLGANVLTF. The CDR3 bases are TGTGCCAGCTCACCACAGGGGCTTGGGGCCAACGTCCTGACTTTC.

This clone was counted once. The J gene is TRBJ2-5, the V gene TRBV10-3, with a tentative D call TRBD1 (6 bases). V lost 10 bases to trimming and J lost 3 bases, with 9 bases between them. Germline V gene lookup returns CDR1 ENHRY and CDR2 SYGVKD. The CDR3 sequence is 11 residues long. CDR3 loop: CATGVEETQYF. The CDR3 coding sequence is TGTGCCACAGGGGTGGAAGAGACCCAGTACTTC.

This chain uses TRBV5-1 with TRBJ2-7; 11 nucleotides line up with TRBD2. The CDR3 has 13 amino acids. The V and J ends lost 4 bases and 6 bases, in that order; junction bases with no gene match: 3. Germline CDR1 reads SGHRS; CDR2 reads YFSETQ. CDR3 in amino acids: CASSVAGGAEQYF. In DNA form, the CDR3 reads TGCGCCAGCAGCGTAGCGGGAGGGGCCGAGCAGTACTTC. The complete variable domain, with remaining parts taken from reference TRBV5-1 and TRBJ2-7, reads KAGVTQTPRYLIKTRGQQVTLSCSPISGHRSVSWYQQTPGQGLQFLFEYFSETQRNKGNFPGRFSGRQFSNSRSEMNVSTLELGDSALYLCASSVAGGAEQYFGPGTRLTVT.

This chain joins TRBV7-3 and TRBJ2-3, with D possibly being TRBD2 (6 bases). Trimming stripped 6 bases from V and 3 bases from J, with 10 bases between. Germline V gene sequence: CDR1 SGHTA, CDR2 FQGTGA. The CDR3 is 13 residues long. CDR3 sequence (DNA): TGTGCCAGCAGGTTACGGGAGACAGATACGCAGTATTTT. This sequence encodes CASRLRETDTQYF.

J is TRBJ1-5 and V is TRBV19, with 12 nucleotides matching TRBD1. The V and J ends lost 1 base and 5 bases, in that order; junction bases with no gene match: 12. This CDR3 has 19 residues. Germline V gives CDR1 LNHDA, CDR2 SQIVND (reference sequence). The CDR3 DNA follows: TGTGCCAGTAGTATAGCACCTTACCGGGACAGGGGGCTCTATCAGCCCCAGCATTTT. This encodes CASSIAPYRDRGLYQPQHF.

This clone has just one count. The chain couples TRBV19 to TRBJ2-7; tentative D call: TRBD1 (6 bases). Between the trimmed V and J ends, which lost 5 bases and 2 bases, there was a span of 10 bases. Per the germline V gene, CDR1 is LNHDA and CDR2 is SQIVND (reference sequence). The CDR3 covers 13 residues. Here the CDR3 DNA reads TGTGCCAGTAGTCACGGACAGACCTACGAGCAGTACTTC. Translating gives CASSHGQTYEQYF.